This paragraph covers one TCR beta chain sequence. The data were obtained in a study of T cell changes during pregnancy in multiple sclerosis. Germline V gene lookup returns CDR1 LGHNA and CDR2 YNFKEQ. This CDR3 contains 15 residues. The V and J ends lost 2 bases and 2 bases, in that order; junction bases with no gene match: 2. The assay was immunoSEQ multiplex PCR, and TCRdb's table has in-frame clones only and misses some. The sample has some 87,000 clones, around nine tenths seen once. The TCR originated in a female donor with multiple sclerosis, enrolled in a pregnancy study. This sequence joins TRBV4-2 and TRBJ2-3; 9 bases fit TRBD2. Material: CD4+ T cells from peripheral blood mononuclear cells, obtained before pregnancy. The CDR3 bases are TGTGCCAGCAGCCAAATAGCGGGAGACACAGATACGCAGTATTTT. Amino acid sequence: CASSQIAGDTDTQYF.